The text below deals with one TCR beta chain. Per germline, CDR1 SGHNT and CDR2 YYREEE (reference sequence). The CDR3 has 14 residues. V was pared by 2 bases and J by 8 bases, with 11 bases between. This sample was included in a study of T cells after yellow fever vaccination. Conversion of TCR transcripts into cDNA relied on 5'RACE template switching, which added a universal primer site and UMIs. Via MiXCR, TCRdb re-called the 5' RACE reads, giving one row per CDR3 protein. The sample lists a few hundred thousand distinct CDR3 sequences; about 3.5% were seen once. This specimen consisted of PBMCs, obtained on the day of the yellow fever booster vaccination. This TCR derives from a man between 18 and 35 years old who received the YFV17D yellow fever vaccine. This chain uses TRBV5-4 with TRBJ1-6, with D maybe TRBD1 (5 bases). The CDR3 is CASSLSGSHSPLHF. As DNA, the CDR3 is TGTGCCAGCAGCTTATCAGGGTCTCATTCACCCCTCCACTTT.